This T cell receptor (beta chain) is drawn from a study of cytomegalovirus exposure and HLA in healthy donors. Overall study: A preliminary data release comprised 80 million to 95 million unique TCRs obtained from HLA-typed donors.

Study-wide points: As immune exposure information, only CMV serostatus was available. When the data were analyzed later, several of the most significant clusters appeared to be linked to common viral pathogens. Within the data, a cluster of highly shared sequence variants was likely a sequencing artifact.

Trimming took off 0 bases at V and 5 bases at J, with 13 bases between the two ends. CDR3 length: 15 residues. Germline CDR1 is MNHEY and CDR2 is SVGAGI. Both 60 Vbeta primers and 13 Jbeta primers went into the PCR. Clones were sequenced by immunoSEQ multiplex PCR, and TCRdb holds only the in-frame ones, with some missing. This sample has about 43,000 clones, with around 85% found just once. Note on this clone: Its antigen is currently unknown.

The sample taken for sequencing was PBMCs. The clonotype was recovered from a man aged 45 to 65 in good health and CMV-seronegative. The chain couples TRBV6-5 to TRBJ2-5; a possible D gene is TRBD2 (5 bases). The CDR3 protein is CASSYSGLARETQYF. The CDR3 region has the DNA TGTGCCAGCAGTTACTCGGGTCTAGCCCGGGAGACCCAGTACTTC.